What follows describes a single T cell receptor beta chain. The antigen remains unidentified. The donors (healthy individuals) were bone marrow donors. The data stem from a study of cytomegalovirus exposure and HLA in healthy donors. General study findings and limits: Immune exposure was documented only through CMV serostatus. In a later analysis, HLA-C alleles had the fewest associated TCRs, DRB1 alleles the most. About 87% or about 30% of the time was how often most TCR beta V segments were productive, according to an earlier analysis.

The ends lost 4 bases at V and 1 base at J; junction bases unmatched: 4. The CDR3 length is 16 residues. In germline, CDR1 is MGHRA, CDR2 YSYEKL. Use of 60 Vbeta and 13 Jbeta primers characterized the PCR. The protocol was immunoSEQ multiplex PCR, while the TCRdb copy is restricted to in-frame clones and leaves out a portion. The sample carries about 94,000 clones, 81% recorded once. The chain recombines TRBV4-1 with TRBJ2-2, with 9 bases that match TRBD1. This clonotype originated in a human donor in good health. Sequenced: PBMCs. For the CDR3, the DNA is TGCGCCAGCAGCCGGGAGGGACAGGGGAACACCGGGGAGCTGTTTTTT. Its translation: CASSREGQGNTGELFF.